This TCR beta chain was observed in a study of shared clonotypes between healthy human individuals. Trimming at V came to 3 bases and at J to 1 base, leaving 2 bases not matched to a gene. The germline V gene encodes CDR1 SGHKS and CDR2 YYEKEE (reference sequence). The CDR3 has 14 amino acids. TCRdb keeps only in-frame clones here, not all; method: immunoSEQ multiplex PCR. This table holds fewer than 1.6 million clones, about 98.5% found once. This clonotype was obtained from a man in his thirties or forties in good health. The sequencing input was naive CD4+ T cells sorted from blood. Noted subset: CD45RA+ positively selected. The V call is TRBV5-5, the J call TRBJ2-7, with 9 bases that match TRBD1. CDR3 sequence (DNA): TGTGCCAGCAGCTGGGACAGGGTGTCCTACGAGCAGTACTTC. Its translation: CASSWDRVSYEQYF.